This T cell receptor beta chain was obtained from a study of T-cell memory formation after mild COVID-19. For the study at large: There were largely donor-specific TCR clusters. Study-wide results and caveats: Specificity for SARS-CoV-2 was not confirmed among the second-wave clones peaking on day 37. CM and EM subsets held most contracting CD4+ clones; EMRA held CD8+ ones.

Trimming pared 1 base from V and 10 bases from J, leaving 17 bases between. The germline V gene encodes CDR1 MGHRA and CDR2 YSYEKL. The CDR3 consists of 15 residues. cDNA libraries for TCR alpha and TCR beta, carrying sample barcodes and UMIs, came from 5'RACE with constant-segment primers. TCRdb reprocessed the 5' RACE reads with MiXCR, giving one entry per CDR3 protein. The data show approximately 300,000 distinct CDR3 sequences, with around 19% seen just once and more than 20% held by the top ten. This clonotype was seen only a few times. The target antigen is unknown. The specimen was PBMCs or a T cell subset sorted from them (not recorded which). The TCR originated in a young man who had mild COVID-19 (a few samples of this study predate the infection). Cell type and time point are not known. The V gene is TRBV4-1, the J gene TRBJ1-5, with TRBD1 as a possible D gene (5 bases). The CDR3 protein is CASSQVAHRGDPQHF. DNA for the CDR3: TGCGCCAGCAGCCAAGTAGCGCACCGAGGGGATCCCCAGCATTTT.